A selection of T cell receptor beta chains follows, all from one sample in a study of CD8+CD57+ T cells in acquired aplastic anemia. TCRdb redid the calling of the reads with MiXCR, one entry per CDR3 protein. The sample contains approximately 200,000 distinct CDR3 sequences, 64% of which appear only once. Source material: sorted CD4+, CD8+, or CD8+CD57+ T cells (not recorded which) from PBMCs. The origin of the receptors is a human donor with severe aplastic anemia or a healthy control (not recorded which). Each CDR3 is given with its conserved first and last residue. D genes are given only for firm matches. Rows give clone size only sometimes, using once, few, many, or a class for an expanded clone.

J gene	clone size	D gene	V gene	CDR3 DNA	CDR3 protein
TRBJ1-1	few	-	TRBV2	TGTGCCAGCAGCTTAGGTGACAGGAACACTGAAGCTTTCTTT	CASSLGDRNTEAFF
TRBJ1-5	few	-	TRBV15	TGTGCCACCAGCAGAGTCCAGGTTATGCCCCAGCATTTT	CATSRVQVMPQHF
TRBJ1-6	-	-	TRBV2	TGTGCCAGCAGTGAGGCGCAGGGATATAATTCACCCCTCCACTTT	CASSEAQGYNSPLHF
TRBJ2-3	-	-	TRBV20-1	TGCAGTGCTTCAGGGAGCACAGATACGCAGTATTTT	CSASGSTDTQYF
TRBJ2-3	-	TRBD1	TRBV7-3	TGTGCCAGCAGCCCCGGGACAGGGACTTTAGATACGCAGTATTTT	CASSPGTGTLDTQYF
TRBJ1-2	medium-sized	TRBD1	TRBV24-1	TGTGCCACCAGTGAACAGGGGAAATATGGCTACACCTTC	CATSEQGKYGYTF
TRBJ1-6	-	TRBD1	TRBV11-2	TGTGCCAGCATGGGGGGACAGGGAAATTCACCCCTCCACTTT	CASMGGQGNSPLHF
TRBJ2-7	-	TRBD1	TRBV4-1	TGCGCCAGCAGCCAGACAGGGGCGGCTGACTACGAGCAGTACTTC	CASSQTGAADYEQYF
TRBJ2-3	many	TRBD2	TRBV6-1	TGTGCCAGCAGTGAAGGTATTAGCGGGGGTACAGATACGCAGTATTTT	CASSEGISGGTDTQYF
TRBJ2-3	-	TRBD2	TRBV20-1	TGCAGTGCTAGGAGGACTAGTTCAGATACGCAGTATTTT	CSARRTSSDTQYF
TRBJ2-5	-	-	TRBV7-9	TGTGCCAGCAGCTCGGTAGGGATGCAGGAGACCCAGTACTTC	CASSSVGMQETQYF
TRBJ1-6	-	TRBD1	TRBV20-1	TGCAGTGCTAGGGAGACAGGGAATTCACCCCTCCACTTT	CSARETGNSPLHF
TRBJ1-6	-	TRBD1	TRBV12-3/TRBV12-4	TGTGCCAGCAGGGAGGGAGGGGGCTGGGATTCACCCCTCCACTTT	CASREGGGWDSPLHF
TRBJ1-2	few	-	TRBV7-8	TGTGCCAGCAGCTTAGTGCAGTCGCGTGGCTACACCTTC	CASSLVQSRGYTF
TRBJ1-2	-	TRBD1	TRBV20-1	TGCAGTGCTAGGGGACCCGGGACAGGGACAGCTAACTATGGCTACACCTTC	CSARGPGTGTANYGYTF
TRBJ1-6	-	-	TRBV12-3/TRBV12-4	TGTGCCCGCAGCCCTCCAGAGGGCTCACCCCTCCACTTT	CARSPPEGSPLHF
TRBJ1-6	-	TRBD1	TRBV7-3	TGTGCCAGCAGCTTAATCCTGGTCGGGACAGGGGATTCACCCCTCCACTTT	CASSLILVGTGDSPLHF
TRBJ1-5	-	-	TRBV10-1	TGCGCCAGCAGCGACGATCAGCCCCAGCATTTT	CASSDDQPQHF
TRBJ2-7	few	-	TRBV20-1	TGCAGTGCCCGCCGGTCCAACTACGAGCAGTACTTC	CSARRSNYEQYF
TRBJ2-6	-	-	TRBV7-9	TGTGCCAGCAGCGTCCAGCACTCTGGGGCCAACGTCCTGACTTTC	CASSVQHSGANVLTF
TRBJ2-7	-	TRBD1	TRBV11-2	TGTGCCAGCAGTCCGGGACAGTACGAGCAGTACTTC	CASSPGQYEQYF
TRBJ2-2	-	-	TRBV20-1	TGCAGTGCTAGCCTAAGCACCGGGGAGCTGTTTTTT	CSASLSTGELFF
TRBJ2-5	-	TRBD1	TRBV7-7	TGTGCCAGCAGCTTAGGGGACAGGGTATTAGAGACCCAGTACTTC	CASSLGDRVLETQYF
TRBJ2-1	many	TRBD2	TRBV12-3/TRBV12-4	TGTGCCAGCAGTTACCAAGCGGGGATCTACAATGAGCAGTTCTTC	CASSYQAGIYNEQFF